These T cell receptor beta chains were read from a single sample in a study of cytomegalovirus exposure and HLA in healthy donors. Sequencing was performed with immunoSEQ multiplex PCR; in TCRdb, only in-frame clones are kept and a portion is missing. The table shows roughly 300,000 clones, with roughly 85% occurring only once. Sample: PBMCs. The receptor source for this set is a woman between 18 and 30 years old in good health and CMV-seronegative. Both conserved end residues are part of each CDR3. The D gene is left open where the match is weak. Some rows have no size entry. The others give once, few or many, or a class for an expanded clone.

clone_size | d_call | j_call | v_call | cdr3_aa | cdr3_nt
few | TRBD1 | TRBJ1-3 | TRBV7-2 | CASSPQGAGNTIYF | TGTGCCAGCAGCCCCCAGGGGGCTGGAAACACCATATATTTT
few | TRBD1 | TRBJ1-2 | TRBV6-5 | CASSYSKTGMFGYTF | TGTGCCAGCAGTTACTCAAAGACAGGGATGTTCGGCTACACCTTC
. | TRBD2 | TRBJ2-5 | TRBV10-3 | CATREGTRKETQYF | TGTGCCACCCGCGAGGGGACTAGGAAAGAGACCCAGTACTTC
. | . | TRBJ1-5 | TRBV5-8 | CASSSQGHKPQHF | TGTGCCAGCAGCTCCCAGGGCCACAAGCCCCAGCATTTT
. | TRBD2 | TRBJ2-3 | TRBV9 | CASSVVGGGPWDTQYF | TGTGCCAGCAGCGTAGTTGGGGGAGGGCCGTGGGATACGCAGTATTTT
. | . | TRBJ2-7 | TRBV7-6 | CASSFSLGHSGEQYF | TGTGCCAGCAGCTTTAGCCTGGGACATTCGGGCGAGCAGTACTTC
. | . | TRBJ1-5 | TRBV7-9 | CASSLGGGQPQHF | TGTGCCAGCAGCTTAGGGGGAGGGCAGCCCCAGCATTTT
. | . | TRBJ1-2 | TRBV6-5 | CASSYYRHGFYGYTF | TGTGCCAGCAGTTACTACAGACACGGCTTCTATGGCTACACCTTC
. | TRBD1 | TRBJ2-7 | TRBV2 | CASSYRGPGYEQYF | TGTGCCAGCAGTTACAGGGGGCCCGGCTACGAGCAGTACTTC
. | . | TRBJ2-7 | TRBV19 | CASSKQESYEQYF | TGTGCCAGTAGTAAACAGGAGTCCTACGAGCAGTACTTC
. | TRBD2 | TRBJ2-7 | TRBV6-4 | CASSYSPTSGSIDEQYF | TGTGCCAGCAGTTACTCCCCGACTAGCGGGAGTATCGACGAGCAGTACTTC
few | . | TRBJ2-1 | TRBV9 | CASSVQGYNEQFF | TGTGCCAGCAGCGTCCAGGGTTACAATGAGCAGTTCTTC
few | . | TRBJ2-7 | TRBV2 | CACGRFEQYF | TGTGCCTGCGGTCGGTTCGAGCAGTACTTC
. | TRBD2 | TRBJ2-7 | TRBV5-6 | CASSYRTSGRSVPYEQYF | TGTGCCAGCAGCTATCGGACTAGCGGGAGAAGTGTCCCCTACGAGCAGTACTTC
. | . | TRBJ2-3 | TRBV11-2 | CASSPLIDSSGDTQYF | TGTGCCAGCAGCCCCCTAATAGACTCCTCGGGGGATACGCAGTATTTT
. | . | TRBJ1-2 | TRBV9 | CASSVGQLANYGYTF | TGTGCCAGCAGCGTAGGACAGCTAGCTAACTATGGCTACACCTTC
. | . | TRBJ1-2 | TRBV14 | CASSPRTVYGYTF | TGTGCCAGCAGCCCGAGGACAGTTTATGGCTACACCTTC
. | . | TRBJ2-7 | TRBV5-4 | CASSLRGYEQYF | TGTGCCAGCAGCTTGAGGGGGTACGAGCAGTACTTC
. | . | TRBJ2-7 | TRBV27 | CASSWAWDEQYF | TGTGCCAGCAGTTGGGCTTGGGACGAGCAGTACTTC
. | TRBD2 | TRBJ2-2 | TRBV5-6 | CASSTGLAGVYGELFF | TGTGCCAGCAGCACTGGACTAGCGGGGGTGTACGGGGAGCTGTTTTTT
. | . | TRBJ1-2 | TRBV28 | CASSPLGAQYGYTF | TGTGCCAGCAGTCCCTTGGGGGCACAATATGGCTACACCTTC
. | TRBD1 | TRBJ2-7 | TRBV6-5 | CASSLTAGTGDYEQYF | TGTGCCAGCAGTTTAACGGCCGGGACAGGGGACTACGAGCAGTACTTC
. | TRBD2 | TRBJ2-7 | TRBV4-3 | CASSQETSGHYEQYF | TGCGCCAGCAGCCAAGAGACTAGCGGGCACTACGAGCAGTACTTC
few | TRBD1 | TRBJ1-2 | TRBV4-2 | CASSQETGALNGYTF | TGTGCCAGCAGCCAGGAAACAGGGGCTTTGAATGGCTACACCTTC
. | TRBD1 | TRBJ1-2 | TRBV28 | CASSSPGTGMNLGGYTF | TGTGCCAGCAGTTCCCCCGGGACAGGGATGAATTTGGGTGGCTACACCTTC
. | . | TRBJ2-5 | TRBV6-5 | CASSYPGGRKETQYF | TGTGCCAGCAGTTACCCCGGAGGGAGGAAAGAGACCCAGTACTTC
. | TRBD1 | TRBJ1-2 | TRBV6-5 | CASSSAGGNYGYTF | TGTGCCAGCAGTTCGGCAGGGGGAAACTATGGCTACACCTTC
. | . | TRBJ2-7 | TRBV21-1 | CASSRRDKFLLAGGPEEEQYF | TGTGCCAGCAGTCGGCGGGACAAATTCCTACTAGCGGGAGGGCCTGAGGAAGAGCAGTACTTC
. | . | TRBJ2-5 | TRBV25-1 | CASSEYGTGAARETQYF | TGTGCCAGCAGTGAATATGGGACGGGAGCCGCGCGGGAGACCCAGTACTTC
. | TRBD1 | TRBJ1-1 | TRBV10-3 | CAIKTPTGDTEAFF | TGTGCCATTAAAACCCCGACAGGGGACACTGAAGCTTTCTTT
. | . | TRBJ1-1 | TRBV5-1 | CASNWGLSGNTEAFF | TGCGCCAGCAATTGGGGGCTCTCCGGGAACACTGAAGCTTTCTTT
. | . | TRBJ1-1 | TRBV28 | CASTIRARMNTEAFF | TGTGCCAGCACCATCAGGGCTAGAATGAACACTGAAGCTTTCTTT
once | . | TRBJ2-5 | TRBV20-1 | CSALSETQYF | TGCAGTGCTCTATCCGAGACCCAGTACTTC
. | TRBD2 | TRBJ2-7 | TRBV29-1 | CSVELAGAPYEQYF | TGCAGCGTTGAACTAGCGGGAGCCCCCTACGAGCAGTACTTC
. | TRBD1 | TRBJ2-7 | TRBV18 | CASSPQDRAIDEQYF | TGTGCCAGCTCACCGCAAGACAGGGCTATCGACGAGCAGTACTTC
. | . | TRBJ2-7 | TRBV6-5 | CASSSGITRDYEQYF | TGTGCCAGCAGCTCCGGGATCACCCGTGACTACGAGCAGTACTTC